The T cell receptor beta chain described here comes from a study of patients and donors after allogeneic stem cell transplantation. V shed 6 bases and J 10 bases; nucleotides not matched to a gene: 8. The CDR3 length is 14 residues. This clonotype was counted a few times. TCRdb re-called the RT-PCR reads with MiXCR, one entry per CDR3 protein. The data show around 200,000 distinct CDR3 sequences, around 40% seen once. Sequenced: blood, either unsorted or a sorted T cell fraction (not recorded which). V usage is TRBV12-3 or TRBV12-4 and J usage is TRBJ1-4; 10 bases fit TRBD1. This receptor was obtained from a human donor who was either an allogeneic HSCT recipient or a stem cell or donor lymphocyte infusion donor (not recorded which). It is not recorded whose cells these are; they may come from a transplant donor. DNA of the CDR3: TGTGCCAGCAGAACCGGGACAGGGGTGGCAAAACTGTTTTTT. Its translation is CASRTGTGVAKLFF.